The entry below gives a single T cell receptor beta chain sequence along with its context. Its antigen remains unknown. The sample belongs to a study of T cells in Graves' hyperthyroidism and ophthalmopathy. General observations from the study: By a 13 V-J model, ophthalmopathy was set apart from stable hyperthyroidism. Blood also contained most expanded thyroid clonotypes above 0.001.

The CDR3 regions of TCR beta were amplified from RNA transcripts. Researchers ran a first-round RT-PCR on the TCR CDR3 using the HTBI primer set. MiXCR, applied by TCRdb to the multiplex PCR reads, yields one record per CDR3 protein. The table records more than 300,000 distinct CDR3 sequences, less than 20% of them present only once. Among ophthalmopathy patients, the Clinical Activity Score reached at least 3, the NOSPECS grade reached at least 4, and duration remained under 3 months. It was 8 to 10 ml of fresh peripheral blood that supplied the PBMCs. With 7 bases removed from V and 1 base from J, the gap between germline ends came to 13 bases. The V gene's germline CDR1 is MDHEN and CDR2 SYDVKM. The CDR3 has 14 amino acids.

The receptor's source is a man aged 18 to 29 with Graves' ophthalmopathy. The sequencing input was blood. V gene TRBV28 combines with J gene TRBJ1-1; D is undetermined. The CDR3 DNA reads TGTGCCAGCACCCTAGGTGGAAGGAACACTGAAGCTTTCTTT. This encodes CASTLGGRNTEAFF.